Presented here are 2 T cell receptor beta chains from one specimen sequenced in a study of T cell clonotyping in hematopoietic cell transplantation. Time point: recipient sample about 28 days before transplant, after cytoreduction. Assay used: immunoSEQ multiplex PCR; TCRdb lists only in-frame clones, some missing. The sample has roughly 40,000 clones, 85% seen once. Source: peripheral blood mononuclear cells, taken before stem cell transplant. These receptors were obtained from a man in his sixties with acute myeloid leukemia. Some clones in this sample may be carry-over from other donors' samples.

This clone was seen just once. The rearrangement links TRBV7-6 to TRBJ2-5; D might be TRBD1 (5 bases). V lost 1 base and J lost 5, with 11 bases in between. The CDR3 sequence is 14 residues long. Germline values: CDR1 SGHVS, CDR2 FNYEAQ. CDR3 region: CASSLDRTWETQYF. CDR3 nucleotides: TGTGCCAGCAGCTTAGACAGGACATGGGAGACCCAGTACTTC.

The CDR3 here is CAILKVRSSYEQYF. The CDR3, as DNA: TGTGCCATCCTTAAGGTACGGAGCTCCTACGAGCAGTACTTC. The gene calls are TRBV10-3 and TRBJ2-7; D not certain. Germline assignment: CDR1 ENHRY and CDR2 SYGVKD. V was trimmed by 8 bases and J by 0 bases, leaving 14 bases between them. There are 14 residues in the CDR3.